The sequence of this TCR beta chain was determined in a study of regulatory T cells in long-lasting Graves disease. Study as a whole: Graves' patients with a new diagnosis had received antithyroid drugs under 3 months.

Trimming shortened V by 1 base and J by 6 bases, and 10 bases separated the two germline ends. The CDR3 extends over 13 amino acids. The V gene's germline CDR1 is DFQATT and CDR2 SNEGSKA (reference sequence). This clonotype was seen repeatedly, ten times or more. Noted time point: newly diagnosed GD, antithyroid drugs for less than 3 months. Extracted RNA from PBMCs served as the source of the TCR library. Combining iRepertoire HTBI primers with Arm-PCR of CDR3 regions, the authors built TCR beta libraries. A single record per CDR3 protein comes from TCRdb applying MiXCR to the multiplex PCR reads. The sample contains some 490,000 distinct CDR3 sequences, 12% of which appear only once. In addition, the sample was reused for a study of T cells in Graves' hyperthyroidism and ophthalmopathy.

Sample: peripheral blood mononuclear cells (PBMCs), taken at new diagnosis, from a patient treated with antithyroid drugs. The sequence was collected from a woman aged 25 to 39 with Graves disease. The V gene is TRBV20-1, the J gene TRBJ2-4; D is tentatively TRBD1 or TRBD2 (5 bases each). In DNA form, the CDR3 reads TGCAGTGCTAGAGGGGGGTCTGGAAACATTCAGTACTTC. Encoded protein: CSARGGSGNIQYF.